This T cell receptor beta chain stems from a study of T cell responses to AZD1222 COVID-19 vaccine. Notes on the study in general: Donors, mostly white British, included more females; clonal diversity was possibly underestimated.

The table came from immunoSEQ multiplex PCR; TCRdb's copy has only in-frame clones and leaves some out. This table has 150,000 or so clones, nearly 95% appearing once. Germline V gene data show CDR1 as LGHDT and CDR2 as YNNKEL (reference sequence). After removal of 0 bases from V and 0 bases from J, the junction contained 5 bases not matched to a gene. The CDR3 sequence is 17 residues long. Concerning this clone itself: What it binds is not known.

Sequenced material: peripheral blood, taken on day 0 of AZD1222 vaccination. The TCR was taken from an adult in good health. The chain recombines TRBV3-1 (or the pseudogene TRBV3-2) with TRBJ2-7, with 10 bases aligning to TRBD2. CDR3 in DNA: TGTGCCAGCAGCCAAGACGTAGCGGGAGGATCCTCCTACGAGCAGTACTTC. Protein product: CASSQDVAGGSSYEQYF.